This entry concerns a single T cell receptor (beta chain). Its antigen remains unidentified. These data come from a study of T cell responses to AZD1222 COVID-19 vaccine. Clones were sequenced by immunoSEQ multiplex PCR, and TCRdb holds only the in-frame ones, with some missing. The data hold roughly 150,000 clones, with approximately 91% observed a single time. Germline values: CDR1 MRHNA, CDR2 SNTAGT. V lost 6 bases and J lost 2; bases outside the gene matches: 6. The CDR3 has 15 amino acids. Analyses pooled second doses at about 4 or about 12 weeks. The study, taken as a whole, reports: There were mostly white British donors and more females than males, and clonal diversity was possibly underestimated. Just a handful of people given AZD1222 tested seropositive at baseline.

The chain combines TRBV6-4 with TRBJ2-1, with 8 bases identical to TRBD2. The receptor was isolated from an adult who received the AZD1222 COVID-19 vaccine. The sequencing used peripheral blood, collected 28 days after the second AZD1222 dose. CDR3 coding DNA: TGTGCCAGCAGACCTAGCGGGCCCCCCTACAATGAGCAGTTCTTC. Amino acids: CASRPSGPPYNEQFF.